This T cell receptor beta chain was recovered during a study of lung T cells in sarcoidosis with Löfgren's syndrome. TCRdb reprocessed the reads with MiXCR, giving one entry per CDR3 protein. The sample shows about 21,000 distinct CDR3 sequences, less than 25% of them seen only once. On this clonotype itself: Given a much more abundant clone one base away, this may be a read error.

This CDR3 is 14 amino acids long. From germline, CDR1 is KGHSH and CDR2 LQKENI. Sequenced material: CD4+ T cells from PBMCs. This chain joins TRBV18 and TRBJ2-5; D is unresolved. The TCR was taken from a human donor with sarcoidosis (Löfgren's syndrome or another form), or a control subject (not recorded which). The CDR3 DNA reads as TGTGCCAGCTCATTTGGATCCATCCAAGGGACCCAGTACTTC. This codes for CASSFGSIQGTQYF.